This T cell receptor beta chain comes out of a study of T cell changes during pregnancy in multiple sclerosis. The CDR3 spans 16 residues. The V end lost 0 bases, the J end lost 4 bases, and 13 bases lay between the germline ends. CDR1 is MNHNS and CDR2 is SASEGT in the germline V gene. Data came from immunoSEQ multiplex PCR; TCRdb stores just in-frame clones and leaves some out. The sample lists 50,000 to 60,000 clones, about 91% occurring once. The starting material was peripheral blood, obtained after pregnancy. This receptor was taken from a female donor with multiple sclerosis, enrolled in a pregnancy study. The chain joins TRBV6-1 to TRBJ1-3; D perhaps matches TRBD1 (6 bases). CDR3 sequence reads: CASSEARGGKGNTIYF. Written as DNA, the CDR3 is TGTGCCAGCAGTGAAGCAAGAGGGGGTAAAGGAAACACCATATATTTT.